This T cell receptor (beta chain) was documented in a study of CD8+CD57+ T cells in acquired aplastic anemia. Study in general: The study obtained an average of roughly 2.9 ug of DNA from sorted CD4+ and CD8+ cells.

Profiling of TCR beta VDJ combinations and CDR3 sequences used genomic DNA as template. TCRdb reprocessed the reads via MiXCR and lists one record per CDR3 protein. Found here are around 250,000 distinct CDR3 sequences, roughly 50% of them singletons; the top ten hold less than 10%. The length of the CDR3 is 14 residues. Trimming took 6 bases from V and 2 from J; bases not matched to a gene: 5. In regard to this clonotype: Its target is unknown.

Findings and limits, study-wide: Patients and controls were not found to differ significantly in CD8+ Simpson's diversity. Overlap between patients and controls comprised roughly 28 CD8+ CDR3 sequences.

The sequence derives from a human donor with severe aplastic anemia or a healthy control (not recorded which). The material sequenced was sorted CD4+, CD8+, or CD8+CD57+ T cells (not recorded which) from PBMCs. This chain links TRBV12-3 or TRBV12-4 with TRBJ2-7; TRBD1 agrees at 9 bases. CDR3 sequence (DNA): TGTGCCAGCAGGGCCGGGACAGGGACCTACGAGCAGTACTTC. This gives the protein CASRAGTGTYEQYF.